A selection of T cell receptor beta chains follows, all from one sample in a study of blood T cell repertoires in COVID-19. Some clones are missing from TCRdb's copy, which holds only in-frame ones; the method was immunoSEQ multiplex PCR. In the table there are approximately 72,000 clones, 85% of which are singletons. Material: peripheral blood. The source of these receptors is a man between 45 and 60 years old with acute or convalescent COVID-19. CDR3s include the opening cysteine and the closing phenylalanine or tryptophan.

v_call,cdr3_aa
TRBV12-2,CASRLTGSTYEQYF
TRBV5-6,CASSALTGEKLFF
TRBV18,CASSPGATYEQYF
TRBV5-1,CASRAGAHEAETQYF
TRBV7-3,CASSLSGGADGANVLTF
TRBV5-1,CASSLDGEEYF
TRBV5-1,CASSLGRGGLETQYF
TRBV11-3,CARSFAGGAAGGQRNEQFF
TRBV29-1,CSVTGSRIYGYTF
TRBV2,CASSGPDRGRRNEQYF
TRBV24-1,CATSGTSGAEGDTQYF
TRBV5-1,CASSYGQESLPRSYTF
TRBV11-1,CASSLSVQSYGYTF
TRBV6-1,CASSEGLQPQHF
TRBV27,CASSLYGTSRGTETQYF
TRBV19,CASRSDRGPYEQYF
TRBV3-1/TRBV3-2,CASSAASTQYF
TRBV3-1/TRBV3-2,CASSQLWGGFYEQYF
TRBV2,CASSESPPLVGEEETQYF
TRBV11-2,CASSSRLAVFTSDTQYF
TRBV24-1,CATMPSDEQYF
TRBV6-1,CASSESPLAGVNTGELFF
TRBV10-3,CAISETQETQYF
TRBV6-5,CASSYSYGESGNTIYF
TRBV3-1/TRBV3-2,CASSTFSGGRQETQYF
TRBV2,CASRGQEVSPLHF
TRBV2,CASSALLRELGPYGYTF
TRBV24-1,CATSDSAGGGPSKQYF
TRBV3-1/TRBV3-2,CASSRQSGPGNTIYF
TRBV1,CTSSQDPEQETQYF
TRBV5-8,CASSFGRTSTDTQYF
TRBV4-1,CASSQVRASGALNEQFF
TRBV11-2,CASSRRGMGNTIYF
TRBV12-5,CASGLLYNEQFF
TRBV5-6,CASSDTGTLQETQYF
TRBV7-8,CASSGAGTSSYEQYF
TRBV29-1,CSAVLGYEQFF
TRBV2,CASSEELLVYEQYF
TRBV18,CASSPGQLENEKLFF